This T cell receptor (beta chain) originates from a study of T cells in Graves' hyperthyroidism and ophthalmopathy (dated by TCRdb to between 2017 and 2020). Some background on the complete study: Peripheral blood samples were taken at initial diagnosis, before any treatment was given. In six Graves' hyperthyroidism patients, the study also compared T-cell repertoires from thyroid tissue with T-cell repertoires from blood. According to the paper, TCR Vbeta CDR3 sequencing was carried out on 135 peripheral blood samples, which came from 40 to 45 ophthalmopathy, around 74 hyperthyroidism and roughly 17 progressor patients. To identify distinguishing TCR V-J signatures, a discovery cohort of about a hundred patients was used, comprising 40 to 45 with Graves' ophthalmopathy and approximately 57 with stable Graves' hyperthyroidism. The 95 to 100 discovery patients were randomly divided into training and test sets at a 7:3 ratio. Prospective prediction of ophthalmopathy was tested in an independent validation cohort consisting of fewer than 20 hyperthyroidism patients and more than 15 patients who later progressed to ophthalmopathy. After sampling, hyperthyroidism patients received methimazole starting at 30 mg daily, and ophthalmopathy patients received high-dose intravenous methylprednisolone.

Stable Graves' hyperthyroidism was defined as the absence of progression to ophthalmopathy over 18 months of follow-up. Hyperthyroidism patients were newly diagnosed, with disease duration under 2 months, and aged 18 to 65 years. Patients with uncontrolled infections, other autoimmune diseases, pregnancy or lactation were excluded. Diagnoses relied on clinical symptoms, serum thyroxine and TRAb, thyroid ultrasound and orbital computed tomography. PBMCs were isolated from more than 9 ml of fresh peripheral blood by Ficoll-Paque density gradient centrifugation. Total RNA was extracted using Trizol reagent, and RNA quality was assessed on an Agilent 2100 Bioanalyzer. The TCR beta CDR3 regions were amplified from RNA transcripts. A first-round RT-PCR of the TCR CDR3 used the HTBI primer set with the Qiagen OneStep RT-PCR kit. The libraries were constructed in a second round of multiplex PCR and then size-selected and purified. Paired-end sequencing of the libraries was performed with 100 bp reads on an Illumina HiSeq2000. The original pipeline was this. SOAPnuke was used to process the raw data, with reads discarded if the reads contained adapters or uncalled bases, had a mean Phred below 15, or lacked an exact constant-primer or identifier match. COPE v1.2.5 was used to merge high-quality paired reads, and clonotypes were defined as unique nucleotide sequences. MiTCR v1.1 was used to align the clonotypes against IMGT TRBV, TRBD and TRBJ reference segments. Only V-J combinations with frequency above 0.0001, covering 99% to 99.2% of repertoires, were analysed. The TCS score was defined as F50 (clonal expansion) divided by E x V (chaos), with BLOSUM62-based TCRdist calculated between CDR3 peptides within each V-J. Welch's t-statistics and random forest reduced fewer than 550 V-J features to roughly 13, which were used in a naive Bayes classifier (R e1071). TCRdb reran the public reads through fastp at Q25 and MiXCR, keeping productive beta chains. Each CDR3 protein gets just one entry, which takes the most common genes and DNA from the rows behind it. These V and J calls originate from TCRdb's pipeline instead of the authors' own analysis. The sample contains 300,000 to 400,000 distinct CDR3 sequences, 18% of them found a single time. Less than 65% of the sample is taken by the ten largest.

Broader findings and caveats from the paper: A 13 V-J signature model separated ophthalmopathy from stable hyperthyroidism, with roughly 88% sensitivity and approximately 81% specificity in cross-validation and 80%/75% in testing. No statistical method was used to fix the sample size in advance, and group allocation was not hidden from the investigators. In validation, the model predicted progression to ophthalmopathy a median of approximately 6.6 months before onset, with roughly 68% sensitivity and roughly 79% specificity. Most expanded thyroid clonotypes (frequency above 0.001) were also detected in blood, suggesting blood repertoires may reflect thyroid immune responses.

V is shortened by 3 bases, J by 2 bases, and the region joining them spans 7 bases. The germline V gene (reference sequence) gives CDR1 as DFQATT and CDR2 as SNEGSKA. The CDR3 measures 12 amino acids from cysteine to phenylalanine. Only CDR3 DNA is held: 36 bases, read in frame from base 1. This clonotype was counted many times. Its recognized antigen is unknown. No much larger clone exists at a distance of one base, and base qualities are not known. The rearrangement joined TRBV20-1 to TRBJ2-5; confidence is insufficient to name the D gene. The source is a woman aged 50 to 60 with Graves' hyperthyroidism. The sample consisted of blood. The nucleotide sequence is given as TGCAGTGCTAGCACGACACAAGAGACCCAGTACTTC. Translated, this is CSASTTQETQYF.